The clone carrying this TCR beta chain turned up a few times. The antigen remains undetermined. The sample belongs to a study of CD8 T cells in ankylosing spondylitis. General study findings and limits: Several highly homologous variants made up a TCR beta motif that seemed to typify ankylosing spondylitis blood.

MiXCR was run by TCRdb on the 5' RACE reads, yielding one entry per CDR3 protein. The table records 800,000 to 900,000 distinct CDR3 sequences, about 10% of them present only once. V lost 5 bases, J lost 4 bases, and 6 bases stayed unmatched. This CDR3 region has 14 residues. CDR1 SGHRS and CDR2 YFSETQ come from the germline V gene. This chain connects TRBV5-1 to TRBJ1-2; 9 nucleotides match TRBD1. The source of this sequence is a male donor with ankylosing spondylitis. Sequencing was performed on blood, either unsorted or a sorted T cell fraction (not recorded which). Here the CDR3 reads CASRIRDRVYGYTF. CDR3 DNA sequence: TGCGCCAGCAGAATCCGGGACAGGGTCTATGGCTACACCTTC.